The entry below describes one TCR beta chain. Its specificity is unknown. These data belong to a study of T cell responses to AZD1222 COVID-19 vaccine. General study points: As reported, nearly half of all spike-specific TCRs target variant regions that are unmutated. Spike-specific TCR depth and breadth grew after two AZD1222 doses. Just five to seven AZD1222 recipients tested seropositive at baseline. The study sampled repertoires only after the peak T cell response.

Here immunoSEQ multiplex PCR was the method, and the copy in TCRdb shows in-frame clones only, minus some. The table shows about 120,000 clones, with about nine tenths occurring only once. The receptor was derived from an adult who received the AZD1222 COVID-19 vaccine. Sequencing used peripheral blood, obtained 28 days after the second AZD1222 dose.

As DNA, the CDR3 is TGTGCCATCAGTGAGACAGGGTATGGCTCTGGGGCCAACGTCCTGACTTTC. Amino acid sequence: CAISETGYGSGANVLTF. The J gene is TRBJ2-6, the V gene TRBV10-3; D may be TRBD1 (6 bases). Germline CDR1 is ENHRY and CDR2 is SYGVKD. The CDR3 runs to 17 residues. Trimming left V 2 bases short and J 0 bases short, with 11 bases between.